Listed below are T cell receptor beta chains from one sample, sequenced in a study of identical twins. TCRdb processed the 5' RACE reads anew with MiXCR; each CDR3 protein has one entry. The table includes some 500,000 distinct CDR3 sequences, roughly 13% detected once. These data were likewise used in another study, on yellow fever vaccine responses in identical twins.

Sequenced: CD4+ T cells sorted from blood. These receptor sequences come from a woman between 18 and 29 years old in good health. The conserved cysteine and the conserved F or W are not part of the CDR3 here. Each record gives: V gene, J gene, CDR3 protein.

TRBV9	TRBJ1-3	ASSVEHSGNTIY
TRBV25-1	TRBJ1-2	ASEGTVHYT
TRBV29-1	TRBJ1-5	SVQQGSNQPQH
TRBV3-1	TRBJ2-7	ASEPSSGASGYEQY
TRBV7-2	TRBJ2-2	ASSSAFKGNTGELF
TRBV5-1	TRBJ2-2	ASSPGLAGTGELF
TRBV25-1	TRBJ2-5	ASSERRAEYQETQY
TRBV20-1	TRBJ2-3	SARDTERGNTDTQY
TRBV7-3	TRBJ1-1	ASSLRGSAGQEAF
TRBV20-1	TRBJ2-1	SANGKKREGPSEQF
TRBV20-1	TRBJ2-3	SAGGLAGGGRGDTQY
TRBV20-1	TRBJ1-2	SASNRGSLNYGYT
TRBV9	TRBJ2-3	ASSVVRGPITSTDTQY
TRBV27	TRBJ2-7	ASSLIHRDYEQY
TRBV25-1	TRBJ2-3	ASSEYFGGSDTQY
TRBV12-3/TRBV12-4	TRBJ2-5	ASSFGHQETQY
TRBV4-1	TRBJ2-3	ASSQVTPDTDTQY
TRBV30	TRBJ2-1	AWSASGGNEQF
TRBV15	TRBJ2-3	ATSRNPTTDTQY
TRBV10-1	TRBJ2-1	ASGTGEVGDEQF
TRBV4-3	TRBJ2-2	ASSQGPRLVGELF
TRBV5-1	TRBJ1-1	ASSLDRGRGTEAF
TRBV11-1	TRBJ2-1	ASTGPGTGRGNEQF
TRBV3-1	TRBJ2-7	ASSQVGEQY
TRBV6-2/TRBV6-3	TRBJ2-7	ASTDPPVGERSEQY
TRBV6-2/TRBV6-3	TRBJ2-3	ASSRETGSFTDTQY
TRBV6-5	TRBJ2-3	ASSYSVGVGGDTQY
TRBV19	TRBJ2-2	ASNPRRNTGELF
TRBV6-2/TRBV6-3	TRBJ2-7	ASDPGRPAYEQY